What follows describes a single TCR beta chain. Libraries were prepared by immunoSEQ multiplex PCR; TCRdb keeps only in-frame clonotypes and omits some of them. This sample has fewer than 350,000 clones, with around 87% found just once. The data originate from a study of shared clonotypes between healthy human individuals. The TCR was taken from a man between 18 and 29 years old in good health. Sequenced material: memory CD8+ T cells sorted from blood. The subset is: CD45RO+ cells pooled with CCR7-negative TemRA cells.

In nucleotides, the CDR3 is TGTGCCAGCAGCTTATCCCCAGGGAAGACCCAGTACTTC. This translates into CASSLSPGKTQYF. The chain couples TRBV11-2 to TRBJ2-5; a possible D gene is TRBD1 (5 bases). The germline CDR1 and CDR2 sequences are SGHAT and FQNNGV. The germline V and J ends were trimmed by 2 bases and 6 bases, with 10 bases remaining between them. This CDR3 region has 13 residues.